This T cell receptor beta chain was identified during a study of T cell repertoires in cytomegalovirus infection. Study context: An indication of both CMV infection and matching HLA type came from public TCR beta signatures. Whole-study findings and limits: Frequencies of public TCR beta families were cumulated, and this identified carriers of CMV plus the relevant HLA. The ex vivo response was dominated by HLA-C-restricted CMV-specific TCR beta clonotypes.

This clonotype is a singleton in its sample. What it binds is not known. MiXCR was run by TCRdb on the reads, yielding one entry per CDR3 protein. The repertoire holds about 700,000 distinct CDR3 sequences, with around a third as singletons. The CDR3 is 14 residues long. V lost 4 bases and J lost 9, with 13 bases in between. CDR1 and CDR2 from the germline V gene are SNHLY and FYNNEI. The V and J genes are TRBV2 and TRBJ1-6; D is perhaps TRBD1 (5 bases). The sample in question was cultured PBMCs, obtained from culture after CMV antigen stimulation. The source of this sequence is a human donor in good health (CMV status not recorded). Some clones in this sample may be carry-over from other donors' samples. For the CDR3, the DNA is TGTGCCAGCAGTGTAGGCAGGGTTTCTTCACCCCTCCACTTT. Translated, it gives CASSVGRVSSPLHF. The full variable domain, its missing parts supplied by reference TRBV2 and TRBJ1-6, is EPEVTQTPSHQVTQMGQEVILRCVPISNHLYFYWYRQILGQKVEFLVSFYNNEISEKSEIFDDQFSVERPDGSNFTLKIRSTKLEDSAMYFCASSVGRVSSPLHFGNGTRLTVT.